The 30 T cell receptor beta chains given below trace back to one sample, sequenced in a study of early T cells in non-severe SARS-CoV-2 infection. TCRdb re-called the 5' RACE reads through MiXCR, storing one row per CDR3 protein. This table holds 65,000 to 95,000 distinct CDR3 sequences, about 15% found once. The sample comprised whole blood. The receptor set was obtained from an adult who was a healthcare worker with PCR-confirmed SARS-CoV-2 infection or an uninfected control (not recorded which).

This clonotype was observed a handful of times. The rearrangement links TRBV29-1 to TRBJ1-1; a weak D match, TRBD1 (6 bases). Deletions cut 7 bases from V and 0 bases from J, with 12 bases between. The V gene's germline CDR1 is SQVTM and CDR2 ANQGSEA. The CDR3 has 13 amino acids. This CDR3 is CSAEGGMNTEAFF. DNA for the CDR3: TGCAGCGCTGAGGGGGGGATGAACACTGAAGCTTTCTTT. Variable domain in full (rest from reference TRBV29-1 and TRBJ1-1): SAVISQKPSRDICQRGTSLTIQCQVDSQVTMMFWYRQQPGQSLTLIATANQGSEATYESGFVIDKFPISRPNLTFSTLTVSNMSPEDSSIYLCSAEGGMNTEAFFGQGTRLTVV.

The V gene is TRBV30, the J gene TRBJ2-1, with 8 bases aligning to TRBD2. The CDR3 is 14 residues long. Unmatched junction bases numbered 4, after V lost 1 base and J lost 5 bases. The germline V gene has CDR1 GTSNPN and CDR2 SVGIG (reference sequence). CDR3 sequence (DNA): TGTGCCTGGAGTGGGTTAGCGGGGCACAATGAGCAGTTCTTC. Protein product: CAWSGLAGHNEQFF. Looking up the rest from reference TRBV30 and TRBJ2-1 gives the full variable domain: SQTIHQWPATLVQPVGSPLSLECTVEGTSNPNLYWYRQAAGRGLQLLFYSVGIGQISSEVPQNLSASRPQDRQFILSSKKLLLSDSGFYLCAWSGLAGHNEQFFGPGTRLTVL.

The chain carries TRBV5-4 and TRBJ1-2; no definite D call. The CDR3 length is 13 residues. V was pared by 2 bases and J by 8 bases, with 13 bases between. The germline CDR1 and CDR2 sequences are SGHNT and YYREEE (reference sequence). CDR3 amino acids: CASSFWATQGYTF. The CDR3, as DNA: TGTGCCAGCAGCTTCTGGGCGACTCAGGGCTACACCTTC.

The chain has TRBV20-1 and TRBJ1-5, with D perhaps TRBD1 (6 bases). The CDR3 runs to 14 residues. With 2 bases removed from V and 0 bases from J, the gap between germline ends came to 8 bases. Germline CDR1 is DFQATT and CDR2 is SNEGSKA (reference sequence). This CDR3 is CSARRGGSNQPQHF. CDR3 nucleotide sequence: TGCAGTGCTAGAAGGGGGGGTAGCAATCAGCCCCAGCATTTT.

The V and J genes are TRBV20-1 and TRBJ2-2; 7 bases are shared with TRBD1. Per germline, CDR1 DFQATT and CDR2 SNEGSKA (reference sequence). The length of the CDR3 is 19 residues. J was trimmed by 1 base and V by 0 bases; bases with no gene match: 14. CDR3 DNA: TGCAGTGCTAGAGATGGGCCGAGGGGGCACCCCTTGAACACCGGGGAGCTGTTTTTT. Its translation: CSARDGPRGHPLNTGELFF.

The chain recombines TRBV6-6 with TRBJ1-6; 9 bases map to TRBD1. This CDR3 spans 15 amino acids. With 6 bases clipped from V and 6 bases from J, the junction kept 6 bases outside the gene matches. Germline V gene sequence: CDR1 MNHNY, CDR2 SVGAGI (reference sequence). The CDR3 protein is CASSHVTGGNSPLHF. The DNA for the CDR3 is TGTGCCAGCAGCCATGTGACAGGGGGTAATTCACCCCTCCACTTT.

In this sample, this clonotype turned up once. This chain connects TRBV6-1 to TRBJ2-3; 7 bases map to TRBD2. The length of the CDR3 is 18 residues. The junction had 14 bases not matched to a gene; V was cut back by 3 bases and J by 2 bases. Per germline, CDR1 MNHNS and CDR2 SASEGT. This CDR3 is CASSEGDSGTTITDTQYF. DNA of the CDR3: TGTGCCAGCAGTGAGGGTGATTCCGGGACTACCATCACAGATACGCAGTATTTT.

This clonotype has a handful of counts. The chain has TRBV5-1 and TRBJ2-3; D unclear. V lost 6 bases, J lost 6 bases, and 11 bases lay in between. In germline, CDR1 is SGHRS, CDR2 YFSETQ. The CDR3 covers 12 residues. CDR3 in amino acids: CASNINADTQYF. CDR3 sequence (DNA): TGCGCCAGCAACATAAATGCCGATACGCAGTATTTT. The full variable domain, in which reference TRBV5-1 and TRBJ2-3 provide the parts outside the CDR3, is KAGVTQTPRYLIKTRGQQVTLSCSPISGHRSVSWYQQTPGQGLQFLFEYFSETQRNKGNFPGRFSGRQFSNSRSEMNVSTLELGDSALYLCASNINADTQYFGPGTRLTVL.

This chain connects TRBV5-6 to TRBJ2-7, with 12 bases identical to TRBD2. The CDR3 length is 15 residues. The germline V gene has CDR1 SGHDT and CDR2 YYEEEE. The junction had 5 bases not matched to a gene; V was cut back by 4 bases and J by 3 bases. The chain's CDR3 is CASSRTSGTVYEQYF. CDR3 DNA sequence: TGTGCCAGCAGCCGGACTAGCGGGACTGTCTACGAGCAGTACTTC.

This clonotype was counted many times. The rearrangement joins TRBV7-9 to TRBJ2-7; D is undetermined. With 4 bases removed from V and 4 bases from J, the gap between germline ends came to 14 bases. The length of the CDR3 is 14 residues. Germline assignment: CDR1 SEHNR and CDR2 FQNEAQ (reference sequence). CDR3 DNA: TGTGCCAGCAGCTCGTTCCTCCAAAATTACGAGCAGTACTTC. Its protein product is CASSSFLQNYEQYF.

The chain joins TRBV18 to TRBJ2-7, with D perhaps matching TRBD1 (5 bases). This CDR3 is 16 amino acids long. In germline, CDR1 is KGHSH, CDR2 LQKENI. V gave up 0 bases and J gave up 3 bases, with 15 bases separating them. The CDR3 is CASSPPEWGGFYEQYF. The CDR3 DNA sequence: TGTGCCAGCTCACCACCCGAATGGGGCGGATTCTACGAGCAGTACTTC.

This clonotype was recorded a few times. V and J are TRBV18 and TRBJ2-3, with 8 bases identical to TRBD2. V gave up 5 bases and J gave up 6 bases; unmatched junction bases: 16. The germline gives CDR1 KGHSH, CDR2 LQKENI. The CDR3 loop spans 17 amino acids. CDR3 region: CASSFLTSAGVRDTQYF. The CDR3, as DNA: TGTGCCAGCTCATTCCTGACTAGCGCGGGAGTTAGGGATACGCAGTATTTT.

This clonotype was counted between two and nine times. The CDR3 region is CASSLVGPSTDTQYF. The DNA for the CDR3 is TGTGCCAGCAGCTTAGTTGGCCCTAGCACAGATACGCAGTATTTT. This sequence joins TRBV7-2 and TRBJ2-3, with D unclear. The V end lost 1 base, the J end lost 0 bases, and 8 bases lay between the germline ends. The CDR3 consists of 15 residues. CDR1 is SGHTA, CDR2 FQGNSA, per germline. The full variable domain, with the rest looked up from reference TRBV7-2 and TRBJ2-3, is GAGVSQSPSNKVTEKGKDVELRCDPISGHTALYWYRQSLGQGLEFLIYFQGNSAPDKSGLPSDRFSAERTGGSVSTLTIQRTQQEDSAVYLCASSLVGPSTDTQYFGPGTRLTVL.

The chain joins TRBV6-1 to TRBJ2-7; the match to TRBD1 covers 7 bases. Germline values: CDR1 MNHNS, CDR2 SASEGT. The CDR3 is 14 amino acids. V trimming: 10 bases; J trimming: 0 bases; junction bases outside the gene matches: 9. The CDR3 is CATHDRASSYEQYF. The CDR3 DNA reads as TGTGCCACCCACGACAGGGCCAGCTCCTACGAGCAGTACTTC.

The rearrangement joins TRBV30 to TRBJ1-1; TRBD1 aligns across 7 bases. Trimming cost V 8 bases and J 1 base; bases outside gene matches: 13. The CDR3 covers 15 residues. The germline V gene encodes CDR1 GTSNPN and CDR2 SVGIG (reference sequence). CDR3 coding DNA: TGTGCCCTGACGGGCAGGGGGGCCGCGAACACTGAAGCTTTCTTT. It encodes CALTGRGAANTEAFF.

This chain links TRBV4-2 with TRBJ1-2; a possible D gene is TRBD1 (5 bases). The CDR3 has 15 amino acids. CDR1 and CDR2 (germline): LGHNA, YNFKEQ. V lost 0 bases, J lost 4 bases, and 12 bases lay in between. The DNA for the CDR3 is TGTGCCAGCAGCCAAGAAAGGGAGCAGGGCTATGGCTACACCTTC. Translated: CASSQEREQGYGYTF.

This clonotype was seen ten or more times. The V gene is TRBV24-1, the J gene TRBJ1-5; D is uncertain. The CDR3 is made up of 14 amino acids. Trimming left V 4 bases short and J 9 bases short, with 15 bases between. Germline-derived CDR1 and CDR2 are KGHDR and SFDVKD. The CDR3 region is CATSDPDNLGPQHF. The CDR3 region has the DNA TGTGCCACCAGTGACCCTGACAATTTGGGGCCCCAGCATTTT.

The chain employs TRBV28 and TRBJ1-5, with 7 bases matching TRBD1. The germline gives CDR1 MDHEN, CDR2 SYDVKM. CDR3 length: 19 amino acids. V lost 5 bases to trimming and J lost 4 bases; unmatched junction nucleotides: 20. The CDR3 is CASSGGLRGGAQRNQPQHF. Written as DNA, the CDR3 is TGTGCCAGCAGTGGGGGGCTGCGAGGGGGCGCCCAGCGGAATCAGCCCCAGCATTTT.

The rearrangement links TRBV24-1 to TRBJ1-5, with D unclear. The germline V gene encodes CDR1 KGHDR and CDR2 SFDVKD. The CDR3 is made up of 12 amino acids. V was pared by 8 bases and J by 6 bases, with 10 bases between. The DNA for the CDR3 is TGTGCCACCAACGGGAGAGGTCAGCCCCAGCATTTT. This sequence encodes CATNGRGQPQHF.

The gene calls are TRBV20-1 and TRBJ2-1; 11 nucleotides agree with TRBD2. CDR1 DFQATT and CDR2 SNEGSKA come from the germline V gene (reference sequence). The J segment lost 0 bases and the V segment lost 1 base, leaving 8 bases of the junction unmatched. CDR3 length equals 18 residues. CDR3 protein: CSARVLAGGLSSYNEQFF. In DNA, the CDR3 is TGCAGTGCTAGAGTCCTAGCGGGGGGCCTGAGCTCCTACAATGAGCAGTTCTTC.

This clonotype was counted ten times or more. The chain is built from TRBV5-1 and TRBJ1-1; TRBD1 is a possible D gene (5 bases). This CDR3 comprises 15 residues. V dropped 0 bases and J dropped 0 bases, with 9 bases sitting between them. In germline, CDR1 is SGHRS, CDR2 YFSETQ. The CDR3 nucleotides read TGCGCCAGCAGCTTGGATGGGGCTTTGAACACTGAAGCTTTCTTT. As protein: CASSLDGALNTEAFF.

The rearrangement uses TRBV5-1 and TRBJ2-2; D call uncertain. The CDR3 spans 15 residues. V shed 0 bases and J shed 0 bases, with 6 bases lying between them. The germline gives CDR1 SGHRS, CDR2 YFSETQ. CDR3 in DNA: TGCGCCAGCAGCTTGGATAGACCGAACACCGGGGAGCTGTTTTTT. Encoded protein: CASSLDRPNTGELFF.

In this sample, this clonotype turned up many times. The chain uses TRBV7-9 and TRBJ2-1; 7 bases match TRBD1. The J segment lost 6 bases and the V segment lost 5 bases, leaving 4 bases of the junction unmatched. The CDR3 spans 13 residues. Per the germline V gene, CDR1 is SEHNR and CDR2 is FQNEAQ (reference sequence). CDR3 sequence (DNA): TGTGCCAGCAGCATCTCAGGGGGCAATGAGCAGTTCTTC. It translates to CASSISGGNEQFF.

The chain employs TRBV7-2 and TRBJ1-6; 7 nucleotides match TRBD1. Germline CDR1 is SGHTA and CDR2 is FQGNSA. The CDR3 contains 12 residues. Losses at the gene ends were 9 bases for V and 11 bases for J; bases not matched to a gene: 7. The CDR3 DNA reads as TGTGCCAGTTCCTACAGGGGTACACCCCTCCACTTT. The encoded protein is CASSYRGTPLHF.

This clonotype has only a few counts. V gene TRBV12-3 or TRBV12-4 combines with J gene TRBJ1-4, with D possibly matching TRBD1 (6 bases). Trimming shortened V by 3 bases and J by 7 bases, and 18 bases separated the two germline ends. CDR3 length equals 16 residues. CDR3: CASSFRGERLSEKLFF. CDR3 nucleotides: TGTGCCAGCAGTTTCAGGGGTGAACGCCTCTCTGAAAAACTGTTTTTT.

This clonotype showed up many times. The chain recombines TRBV10-3 with TRBJ1-1; the D is unclear. Germline CDR1 and CDR2: ENHRY and SYGVKD. This CDR3 region has 14 residues. Trimming left V 3 bases short and J 3 bases short, with 11 bases between. In DNA, the CDR3 is TGTGCCATCAGTGACTACGCCTTGCACACTGAAGCTTTCTTT. As protein: CAISDYALHTEAFF.

This clonotype was seen only a few times. The chain employs TRBV7-2 and TRBJ2-1; 7 bases are shared with TRBD1. From germline, CDR1 is SGHTA and CDR2 FQGNSA. V lost 5 bases to trimming and J lost 7 bases; unmatched junction nucleotides: 14. The CDR3 extends over 16 amino acids. CDR3 nucleotides: TGTGCCAGCAGCGACGACAGGGTGGGGGCTGTAAATGAGCAGTTCTTC. Its translation: CASSDDRVGAVNEQFF.

The rearrangement links TRBV29-1 to TRBJ2-7; D may be TRBD1 (5 bases). CDR1 and CDR2 from the germline V gene are SQVTM and ANQGSEA. V gave up 2 bases and J gave up 5 bases, with 10 bases separating them. This CDR3 contains 12 residues. Written as DNA, the CDR3 is TGCAGCGTTGAAAGGGTAGGGGACGAGCAGTACTTC. It encodes CSVERVGDEQYF.

The V gene is TRBV6-6, the J gene TRBJ1-1; D perhaps matches TRBD1 (5 bases). Per the germline V gene, CDR1 is MNHNY and CDR2 is SVGAGI (reference sequence). The CDR3 totals 15 residues. V was cut by 6 bases and J by 3 bases, with 17 bases left in between. DNA for the CDR3: TGTGCCAGCAGCCTCTCCGGGTGGGGGGACACTGAAGCTTTCTTT. Its protein is CASSLSGWGDTEAFF.

Concerning this clonotype itself: The junction departs from germline at one end; a sequencing error may be responsible. The chain has TRBV3-1 and TRBJ2-3, with D maybe TRBD2 (5 bases). This CDR3 comprises 15 residues. Per germline, CDR1 LGHDT and CDR2 YNNKEL (reference sequence). The CDR3: CTSSQDGGSTDTQYF. The CDR3 coding sequence is TGTACCAGCAGCCAAGATGGCGGGAGCACAGATACGCAGTATTTT.